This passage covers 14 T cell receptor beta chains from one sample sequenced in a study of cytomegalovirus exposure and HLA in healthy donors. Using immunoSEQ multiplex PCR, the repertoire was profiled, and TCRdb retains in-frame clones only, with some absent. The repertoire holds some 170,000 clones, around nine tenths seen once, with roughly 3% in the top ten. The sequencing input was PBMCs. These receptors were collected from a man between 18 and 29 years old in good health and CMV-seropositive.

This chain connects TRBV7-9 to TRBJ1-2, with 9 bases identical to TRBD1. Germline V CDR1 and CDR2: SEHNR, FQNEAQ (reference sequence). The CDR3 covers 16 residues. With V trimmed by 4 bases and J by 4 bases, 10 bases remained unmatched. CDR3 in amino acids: CASSSYRGLFFYGYTF. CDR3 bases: TGTGCCAGCAGCTCTTACAGGGGGCTCTTTTTCTATGGCTACACCTTC.

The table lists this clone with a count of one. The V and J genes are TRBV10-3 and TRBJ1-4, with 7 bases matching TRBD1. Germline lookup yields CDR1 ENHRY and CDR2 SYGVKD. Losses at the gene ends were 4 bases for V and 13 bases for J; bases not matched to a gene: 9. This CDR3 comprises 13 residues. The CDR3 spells CAISAYRGGGLFF. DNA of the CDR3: TGTGCCATCAGTGCTTACAGGGGCGGAGGACTGTTTTTT.

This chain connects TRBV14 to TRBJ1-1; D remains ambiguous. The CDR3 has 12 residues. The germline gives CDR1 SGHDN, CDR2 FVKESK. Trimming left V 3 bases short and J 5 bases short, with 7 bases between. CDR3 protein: CASSQGRTEAFF. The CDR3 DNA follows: TGTGCCAGCAGCCAGGGGAGAACTGAAGCTTTCTTT.

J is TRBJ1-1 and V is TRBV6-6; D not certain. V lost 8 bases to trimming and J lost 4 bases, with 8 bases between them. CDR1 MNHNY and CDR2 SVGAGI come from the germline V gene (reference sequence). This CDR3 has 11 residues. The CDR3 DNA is TGTGCCAGCCAGCGTTCCACTGAAGCTTTCTTT. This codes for CASQRSTEAFF.

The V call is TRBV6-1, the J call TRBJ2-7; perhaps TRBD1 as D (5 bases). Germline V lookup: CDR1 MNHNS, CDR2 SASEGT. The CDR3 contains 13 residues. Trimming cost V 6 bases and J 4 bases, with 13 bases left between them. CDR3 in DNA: TGTGCCAGCAGACCTGGACAAATGTACGAGCAGTACTTC. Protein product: CASRPGQMYEQYF.

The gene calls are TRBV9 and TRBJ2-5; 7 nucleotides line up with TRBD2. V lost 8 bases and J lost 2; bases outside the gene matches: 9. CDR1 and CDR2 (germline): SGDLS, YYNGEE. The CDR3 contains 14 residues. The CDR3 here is CASSSGTGQETQYF. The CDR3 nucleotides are TGTGCCAGTTCTAGCGGAACCGGGCAAGAGACCCAGTACTTC.

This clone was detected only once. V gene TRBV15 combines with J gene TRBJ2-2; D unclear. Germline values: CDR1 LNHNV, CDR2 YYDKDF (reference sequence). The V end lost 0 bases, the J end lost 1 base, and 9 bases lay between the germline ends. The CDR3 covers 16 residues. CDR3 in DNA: TGTGCCACCAGCAGAGAGCCCCCAGGGAACACCGGGGAGCTGTTTTTT. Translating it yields CATSREPPGNTGELFF.

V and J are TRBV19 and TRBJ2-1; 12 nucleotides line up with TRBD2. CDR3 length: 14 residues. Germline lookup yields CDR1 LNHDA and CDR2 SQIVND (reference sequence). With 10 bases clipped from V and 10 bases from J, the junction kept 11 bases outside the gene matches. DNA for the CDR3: TGTGCCACCTCTAGCGGGAGGGGGTTTTGGGAGCAGTTCTTC. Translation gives CATSSGRGFWEQFF.

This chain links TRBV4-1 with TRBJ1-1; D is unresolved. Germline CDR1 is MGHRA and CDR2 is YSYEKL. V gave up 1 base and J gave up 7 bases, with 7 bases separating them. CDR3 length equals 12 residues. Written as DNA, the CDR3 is TGCGCCAGCAGCCAAGGGGCAGGTGAAGCTTTCTTT. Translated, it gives CASSQGAGEAFF.

The CDR3 DNA reads as TGTGCCAGCAGCCGGGACAACACCGGAGGTCAGCCCCAGCATTTT. It codes for CASSRDNTGGQPQHF. J is TRBJ1-5 and V is TRBV2; D perhaps matches TRBD1 (6 bases). Germline V CDR1 and CDR2: SNHLY, FYNNEI. The CDR3 spans 15 residues. V was shortened by 6 bases and J by 6 bases, with 18 bases between the two germline ends.

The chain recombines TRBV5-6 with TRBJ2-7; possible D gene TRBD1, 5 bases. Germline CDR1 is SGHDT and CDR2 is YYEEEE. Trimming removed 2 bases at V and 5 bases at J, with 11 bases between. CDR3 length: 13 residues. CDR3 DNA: TGTGCCAGCAGCTTTCAGGGCGGCCACGAGCAGTACTTC. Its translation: CASSFQGGHEQYF.

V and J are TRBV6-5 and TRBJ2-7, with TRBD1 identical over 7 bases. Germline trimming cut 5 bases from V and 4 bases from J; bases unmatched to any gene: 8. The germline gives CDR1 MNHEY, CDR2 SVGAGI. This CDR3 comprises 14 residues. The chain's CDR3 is CASSLGQERYEQYF. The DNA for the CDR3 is TGTGCCAGCAGTCTCGGACAGGAGCGTTACGAGCAGTACTTC.

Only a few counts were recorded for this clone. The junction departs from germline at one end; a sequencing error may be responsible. The CDR3 reads CASSLAPGTSVDEQFF. The CDR3 bases are TGTGCTAGCAGCTTAGCCCCGGGGACTAGCGTCGATGAGCAGTTCTTC. The chain couples TRBV7-7 to TRBJ2-1; 10 bases line up with TRBD2. Looked up from germline, CDR1 is SSHAT and CDR2 is FNYEAQ (reference sequence). CDR3 length equals 16 residues. The full variable domain, its missing parts supplied by reference TRBV7-7 and TRBJ2-1, is GAGVSQSPRYKVTKRGQDVTLRCDPISSHATLYWYQQALGQGPEFLTYFNYEAQPDKSGLPSDRFSAERPEGSISTLTIQRTEQRDSAMYRCASSLAPGTSVDEQFFGPGTRLTVL.

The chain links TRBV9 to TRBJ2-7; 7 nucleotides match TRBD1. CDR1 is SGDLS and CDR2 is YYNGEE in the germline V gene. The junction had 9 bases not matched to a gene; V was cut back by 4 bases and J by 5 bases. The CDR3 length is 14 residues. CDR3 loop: CASSLRQGGDEQYF. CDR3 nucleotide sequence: TGTGCCAGCAGCCTTAGACAGGGTGGCGACGAGCAGTACTTC.